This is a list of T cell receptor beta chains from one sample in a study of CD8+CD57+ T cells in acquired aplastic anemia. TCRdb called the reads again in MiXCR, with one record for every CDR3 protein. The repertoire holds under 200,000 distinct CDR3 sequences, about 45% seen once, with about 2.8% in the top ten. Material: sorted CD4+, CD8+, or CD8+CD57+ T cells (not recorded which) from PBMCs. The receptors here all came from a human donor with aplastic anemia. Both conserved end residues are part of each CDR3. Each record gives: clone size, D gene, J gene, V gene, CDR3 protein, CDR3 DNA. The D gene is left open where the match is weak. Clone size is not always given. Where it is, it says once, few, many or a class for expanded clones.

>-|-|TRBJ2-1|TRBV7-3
CASSHGAEQFF
TGTGCCAGCAGCCATGGCGCTGAGCAGTTCTTC
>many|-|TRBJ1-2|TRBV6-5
CASSWDAPGRGYTF
TGTGCCAGCAGTTGGGATGCTCCTGGGAGAGGCTACACCTTC
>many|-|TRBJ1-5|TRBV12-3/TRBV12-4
CASSFTANQPQHF
TGTGCCAGCAGTTTTACAGCTAATCAGCCCCAGCATTTT
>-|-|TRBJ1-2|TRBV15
CATSRDRDTHGYGYTF
TGTGCCACCAGCAGGGACCGGGACACACATGGCTATGGCTACACCTTC
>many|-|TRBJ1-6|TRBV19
CASTPRKFGGSPLHF
TGTGCCAGTACTCCCCGTAAGTTTGGGGGTTCACCCCTCCACTTT
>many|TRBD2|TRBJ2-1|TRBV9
CASSLSGSGSIGEQFF
TGTGCCAGCAGCCTATCGGGAAGCGGGAGCATCGGAGAGCAGTTCTTC
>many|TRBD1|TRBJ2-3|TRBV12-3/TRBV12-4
CASSLLDRGTDTQYF
TGTGCCAGCAGTTTACTGGACAGGGGCACAGATACGCAGTATTTT
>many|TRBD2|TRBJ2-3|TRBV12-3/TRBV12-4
CASKLAASTDTQYF
TGTGCCAGCAAACTAGCGGCGAGCACAGATACGCAGTATTTT
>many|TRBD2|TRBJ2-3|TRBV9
CASSPSPAGNTDTQYF
TGTGCCAGCAGCCCGTCACCAGCGGGAAACACAGATACGCAGTATTTT
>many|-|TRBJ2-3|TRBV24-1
CATSDRRKETTDTQYF
TGTGCCACCAGTGACAGACGGAAGGAAACTACAGATACGCAGTATTTT
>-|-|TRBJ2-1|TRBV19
CASSIRNNEQFF
TGTGCCAGTAGTATTAGGAACAATGAGCAGTTCTTC
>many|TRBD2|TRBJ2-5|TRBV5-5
CASSFWGGETQYF
TGTGCCAGCAGCTTTTGGGGGGGGGAGACCCAGTACTTC
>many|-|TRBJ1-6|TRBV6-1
CASSPPYSPLHF
TGTGCCAGCAGCCCCCCGTATTCACCCCTCCACTTT
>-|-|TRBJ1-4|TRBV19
CASSNRQNEKLFF
TGTGCCAGTAGTAACCGTCAGAATGAAAAACTGTTTTTT
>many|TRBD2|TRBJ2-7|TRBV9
CASSAGTSGRQYF
TGTGCCAGCAGCGCCGGGACTAGCGGGAGGCAGTACTTC
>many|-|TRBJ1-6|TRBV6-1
CASTPKLGTKKDSPLHF
TGTGCCAGCACCCCAAAGTTGGGAACCAAGAAAGATTCACCCCTCCACTTT
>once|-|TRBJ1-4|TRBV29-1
CSARWGRINEKLFF
TGCAGCGCGAGGTGGGGACGGATTAATGAAAAACTGTTTTTT
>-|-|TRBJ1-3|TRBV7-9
CASSFTASSGNTIYF
TGTGCCAGCAGCTTTACGGCGAGCTCTGGAAACACCATATATTTT
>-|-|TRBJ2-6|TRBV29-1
CSASAPGANVLTF
TGCAGCGCCAGCGCCCCTGGGGCCAACGTCCTGACTTTC
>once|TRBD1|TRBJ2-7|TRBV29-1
CSVAGGRDSPYEQYF
TGCAGCGTTGCAGGGGGCCGGGACAGCCCCTACGAGCAGTACTTC
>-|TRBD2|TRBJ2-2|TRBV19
CASLDGGSAGELFF
TGTGCCAGCTTGGACGGGGGGAGCGCCGGGGAGCTGTTTTTT
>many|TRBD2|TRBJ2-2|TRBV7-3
CASSLTGSGRANTGELFF
TGTGCCAGCAGCTTAACGGGTAGCGGGAGGGCCAACACCGGGGAGCTGTTTTTT
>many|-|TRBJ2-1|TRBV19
CASSTIRRDEQFF
TGTGCCAGTAGTACAATCCGCCGGGATGAGCAGTTCTTC
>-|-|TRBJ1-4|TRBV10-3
CAIRKSRGANEKLFF
TGTGCCATCAGAAAGAGCAGGGGCGCTAATGAAAAACTGTTTTTT
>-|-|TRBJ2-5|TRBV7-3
CASSFGPRETQYF
TGTGCCAGCAGCTTTGGGCCTCGTGAGACCCAGTACTTC
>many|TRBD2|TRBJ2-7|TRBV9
CASSVGSGSYGEQYF
TGTGCCAGCAGCGTAGGGAGCGGGAGTTACGGCGAGCAGTACTTC
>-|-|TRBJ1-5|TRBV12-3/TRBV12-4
CASSLTGGGNQPQHF
TGTGCCAGCAGTTTAACGGGTGGCGGCAACCAGCCCCAGCATTTT
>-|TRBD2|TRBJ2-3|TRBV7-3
CASSPGTSTLDTQYF
TGTGCCAGCAGCCCCGGGACTAGCACTTTAGATACGCAGTATTTT
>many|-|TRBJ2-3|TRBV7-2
CASSLDTDTQYF
TGTGCCAGCAGCTTAGACACAGATACGCAGTATTTT
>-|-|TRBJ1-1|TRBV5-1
CASSLGQKNTEAFF
TGCGCCAGCAGCTTGGGACAGAAGAACACTGAAGCTTTCTTT
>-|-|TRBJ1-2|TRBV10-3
CAISESRVGQDGYTF
TGTGCCATCAGTGAGTCTAGGGTGGGGCAGGATGGCTACACCTTC
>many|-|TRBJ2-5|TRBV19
CASRSRARETQYF
TGTGCCAGTCGTAGTAGGGCGAGAGAGACCCAGTACTTC
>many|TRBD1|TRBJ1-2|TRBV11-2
CASSTDRDYGYTF
TGTGCCAGCAGCACCGACAGGGACTATGGCTACACCTTC